A selection of T cell receptor beta chains follows, all from one sample in a study of PD-1 blockade in mismatch repair-deficient tumors. Method: immunoSEQ multiplex PCR; TCRdb's copy keeps in-frame clones and lacks some. In the table there are roughly 37,000 clones, around 80% of which are singletons. Source: PBMCs, taken about 40 weeks after starting pembrolizumab. These receptors came from an adult with mismatch repair-deficient cancer. CDR3s include the opening cysteine and the closing phenylalanine or tryptophan.

V gene	CDR3 protein
TRBV18	CASSPPVFSGTDTQYF
TRBV19	CASSPEGEAARPQHF
TRBV18	CASSFDRGGEQYF
TRBV9	CASSVDPWRAGYNSLLHF
TRBV6-5	CASSYRETAYEQYF
TRBV19	CASSSGSTGELFF
TRBV28	CASSLLQGYGNQPQHF
TRBV19	CASSIYALPYLHEQYF
TRBV19	CAVAGREDEKLFF
TRBV11-2	CASSSYQAGAKWYEQYF
TRBV28	CASSLQGGSPGNTIYF
TRBV28	CASSLQTYNEQFF
TRBV4-2	CASSQVAGEGYTF
TRBV28	CASSPRGTDTQYF
TRBV6-5	CASRTSGNYNEQFF
TRBV5-5	CASSFPGGNTEAFF
TRBV11-3	CASSYSGGGKNEQFF
TRBV5-1	CASSEPSSDEQFF
TRBV28	CASSPRPGTSGRRTYYNEQFF
TRBV4-1	CASSQGQEAFF
TRBV19	CASSPLRQVNTEAFF
TRBV23-1	CASSQGQGSTDTQYF
TRBV19	CASSVGQRHTEAFF
TRBV11-3	CASSSNNHEQYF
TRBV6-6	CASSPTGFGEQFF
TRBV4-1	CASNPGQPYNEQFF
TRBV7-9	CASSSYMNTEAFF
TRBV5-1	CASSLRDLRVIPTDTQYF
TRBV29-1	CSVTAGTVNTEAFF
TRBV6-1	CASSETHNQPQHF
TRBV6-4	CASSVDLGETQYF
TRBV7-9	CASSLAAPYYGYTF
TRBV6-1	CASSSSVRETQYF
TRBV7-2	CASSLGGLAAYEQYF
TRBV7-3	CASSLTVQETQYF